This passage covers 15 T cell receptor beta chains from one sample sequenced in a study of neurological immune-mediated disorders. TCRdb redid the calling of the 5' RACE reads with MiXCR, one entry per CDR3 protein. The sample yields tens of thousands of distinct CDR3 sequences, approximately 2.4% seen once. Sequencing was performed on PBMCs. The receptor set was obtained from a woman in her 30s with multiple sclerosis.

This clonotype was observed at least ten times. V gene TRBV4-3 combines with J gene TRBJ2-7; 9 nucleotides agree with TRBD2. The CDR3 runs to 16 residues. V lost 0 bases and J lost 3; bases outside the gene matches: 6. CDR1 is LGHNA, CDR2 YSLEER, per germline. CDR3 in DNA: TGCGCCAGCAGCCAAGACCCTAGCGGGACGAACTACGAGCAGTACTTC. It yields the protein CASSQDPSGTNYEQYF.

At least ten counts were recorded for this clonotype. The rearrangement joins TRBV6-2 or TRBV6-3 to TRBJ2-7, with TRBD2 as a possible D gene (6 bases). CDR1 is MNHEY and CDR2 is SVGEGT in the germline V gene. CDR3 length equals 14 residues. V was shortened by 5 bases and J by 1 base, with 12 bases between the two germline ends. Here the CDR3 reads CASSRGLISYEQYF. CDR3 bases: TGTGCCAGCAGTCGGGGACTCATTTCCTACGAGCAGTACTTC.

This clonotype has ten or more counts. The gene calls are TRBV7-2 and TRBJ2-5; D not certain. Germline CDR1 SGHTA, CDR2 FQGNSA. V was cut by 6 bases and J by 4 bases, with 15 bases left in between. The CDR3 totals 14 residues. This chain's CDR3 is CASSKPSAVETQYF. DNA for the CDR3: TGTGCCAGCAGTAAACCTTCAGCAGTAGAGACCCAGTACTTC. Full variable domain (missing parts from reference TRBV7-2 and TRBJ2-5): GAGVSQSPSNKVTEKGKDVELRCDPISGHTALYWYRQSLGQGLEFLIYFQGNSAPDKSGLPSDRFSAERTGGSVSTLTIQRTQQEDSAVYLCASSKPSAVETQYFGPGTRLLVL.

The table lists this clonotype with many counts. V usage is TRBV19 and J usage is TRBJ1-2, with D possibly TRBD1 on 6 matching bases. From germline, CDR1 is LNHDA and CDR2 SQIVND (reference sequence). The ends were cut back, 11 bases at V and 4 bases at J, with 11 bases in the middle. The length of the CDR3 is 11 residues. The chain's CDR3 is CASRQVYGYTF. The CDR3 DNA reads TGTGCCTCCCGACAGGTCTATGGCTACACCTTC.

This clonotype was seen at least ten times. The J gene is TRBJ2-2, the V gene TRBV25-1; D is unclear. This CDR3 has 13 amino acids. Germline CDR1 and CDR2: MGHDK and SYGVNS. Between the trimmed V and J ends, which lost 1 base and 6 bases, there was a span of 6 bases. The CDR3 coding sequence is TGTGCCAGCAGTGAATGGAAGGCCGGGGAGCTGTTTTTT. Protein sequence: CASSEWKAGELFF.

This clonotype occurred many times. The chain is built from TRBV6-2 or TRBV6-3 and TRBJ2-1; 8 bases fit TRBD2. The CDR3 runs to 12 residues. The V and J ends lost 5 bases and 15 bases, in that order; junction bases with no gene match: 9. Germline V gives CDR1 MNHEY, CDR2 SVGEGT. The CDR3 DNA reads TGTGCCAGCAGTCTGCTAGCGGGTGATCCGTTCTTC. Its translation is CASSLLAGDPFF.

This clonotype came up many times. The chain couples TRBV5-6 to TRBJ1-4; a weak D match, TRBD1 (5 bases). Trimming took 2 bases from V and 5 from J, leaving 13 bases between them. The germline CDR1 and CDR2 sequences are SGHDT and YYEEEE. CDR3 length: 15 residues. CDR3 in DNA: TGTGCCAGCAGCTTCACACCGGGGCCGAATGAAAAACTGTTTTTT. Amino acids: CASSFTPGPNEKLFF.

This clonotype was seen repeatedly, ten times or more. The chain joins TRBV5-1 to TRBJ2-7; D possibly corresponds to TRBD1 (6 bases). V was trimmed by 4 bases and J by 0 bases, leaving 8 bases between them. There are 13 residues in the CDR3. Germline V gene sequence: CDR1 SGHRS, CDR2 YFSETQ. The CDR3 reads CASSRDTSYEQYF. Written as DNA, the CDR3 is TGCGCCAGCAGCCGGGACACCTCCTACGAGCAGTACTTC. The whole variable domain, remainder taken from reference TRBV5-1 and TRBJ2-7, is KAGVTQTPRYLIKTRGQQVTLSCSPISGHRSVSWYQQTPGQGLQFLFEYFSETQRNKGNFPGRFSGRQFSNSRSEMNVSTLELGDSALYLCASSRDTSYEQYFGPGTRLTVT.

This clonotype was observed many times. The rearrangement uses TRBV12-3 or TRBV12-4 and TRBJ1-1, with D unresolved. This CDR3 region has 13 residues. V shed 6 bases and J shed 3 bases, with 11 bases lying between them. CDR3 DNA: TGTGCCAGCAGCCAGGACGGGTACACTGAAGCTTTCTTT. Translation gives CASSQDGYTEAFF.

This clonotype has ten or more counts. The chain carries TRBV5-1 and TRBJ2-1; TRBD2 agrees at 8 bases. The CDR3 sequence is 14 residues long. Trimming at V came to 3 bases and at J to 3 bases, leaving 2 bases not matched to a gene. Germline V gene lookup returns CDR1 SGHRS and CDR2 YFSETQ. DNA of the CDR3: TGCGCCAGCAGCTATAGCGGGATCTACAATGAGCAGTTCTTC. Its protein is CASSYSGIYNEQFF.

This clonotype was seen at least ten times. As DNA, the CDR3 is TGCAGTGCTAGCAGTTCGGACGACTATAGCAATCAGCCCCAGCATTTT. This encodes CSASSSDDYSNQPQHF. The chain uses TRBV20-1 and TRBJ1-5; D is undetermined. The germline V gene has CDR1 DFQATT and CDR2 SNEGSKA (reference sequence). The CDR3 contains 16 residues. The V gene lost 3 bases and the J gene lost 0 bases, with 15 bases spanning the gap.

Worth noting for this clonotype: One base away lies a much larger clone, so this may be a sequencing read error. The chain recombines TRBV20-1 with TRBJ2-1; D uncertain. V was shortened by 4 bases and J by 12 bases, with 19 bases between the two germline ends. The length of the CDR3 is 13 residues. Per the germline V gene, CDR1 is DFQATT and CDR2 is SNEGSKA (reference sequence). The CDR3 region has the DNA TGCAGTGCTACTAGTAGTGGTTGGTTAGGGCAGTTCTTC. It is translated as CSATSSGWLGQFF.

This clonotype was detected ten times or more. This rearrangement joins TRBV10-1 to TRBJ2-7; 9 nucleotides align to TRBD1. The CDR3 has 13 amino acids. V was pared by 4 bases and J by 6 bases, with 4 bases of the junction left unmatched. Germline-derived CDR1 and CDR2 are WNHNN and SYGVQD (reference sequence). This CDR3 reads CASSGATGGEQYF. CDR3 coding DNA: TGCGCCAGCAGTGGGGCGACAGGGGGCGAGCAGTACTTC.

This clonotype occurred many times. In nucleotides, the CDR3 is TGTGCCAGCAGTGACGGGACAGCTGAAGCTTTCTTT. This sequence encodes CASSDGTAEAFF. The V call is TRBV6-5, the J call TRBJ1-1; TRBD1 aligns across 7 bases. CDR3 length: 12 residues. Germline V CDR1 and CDR2: MNHEY, SVGAGI. V dropped 5 bases and J dropped 6; count of bases not matched to a gene: 3.

This clonotype was observed at least ten times. The chain employs TRBV10-3 and TRBJ2-7; possibly TRBD1 for D (5 bases). V dropped 3 bases and J dropped 0 bases, with 9 bases sitting between them. Germline CDR1 and CDR2: ENHRY and SYGVKD. The CDR3 runs to 14 residues. The CDR3 is CAISDLGASYEQYF. The CDR3 DNA is TGTGCCATCAGTGATTTAGGGGCCTCCTACGAGCAGTACTTC.